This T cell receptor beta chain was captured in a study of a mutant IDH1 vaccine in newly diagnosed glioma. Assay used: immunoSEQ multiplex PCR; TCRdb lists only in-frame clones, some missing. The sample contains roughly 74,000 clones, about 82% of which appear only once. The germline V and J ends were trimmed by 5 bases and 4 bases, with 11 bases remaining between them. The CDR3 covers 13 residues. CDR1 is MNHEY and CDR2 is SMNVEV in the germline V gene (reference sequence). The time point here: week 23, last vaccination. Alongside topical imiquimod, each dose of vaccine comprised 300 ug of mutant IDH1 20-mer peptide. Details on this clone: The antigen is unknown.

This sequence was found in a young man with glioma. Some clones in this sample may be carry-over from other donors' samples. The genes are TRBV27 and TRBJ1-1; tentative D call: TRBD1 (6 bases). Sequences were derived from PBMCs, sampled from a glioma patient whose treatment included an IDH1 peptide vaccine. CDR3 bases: TGTGCCAGCAGTCCTCAGGGGTTCACTGAAGCTTTCTTT. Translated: CASSPQGFTEAFF.